These 7 T cell receptor beta chains originate from one sample sequenced in a study of OX40 agonist ivuxolimab in advanced cancers. Measured with immunoSEQ multiplex PCR; TCRdb has only the in-frame clones, and not every one. The sample holds more than 9,000 clones, 85% to 90% seen once. This specimen was CD4+ or CD8+ T cells sorted from blood, taken in a trial of the OX40 agonist ivuxolimab. Every receptor here comes from an adult with an advanced solid tumor such as melanoma, head and neck, liver or kidney cancer.

The CDR3 is CASSNDRAGGDTQYF. In nucleotides, the CDR3 is TGTGCCAGCAGTAATGACAGGGCGGGGGGAGATACGCAGTATTTT. The chain has TRBV25-1 and TRBJ2-3; tentatively, D is TRBD2 (8 bases). The CDR3 extends over 15 amino acids. Per the germline V gene, CDR1 is MGHDK and CDR2 is SYGVNS. Trimming pared 5 bases from V and 5 bases from J, leaving 17 bases between.

This clone has just a few counts. This chain connects TRBV25-1 to TRBJ1-2; a possible D gene is TRBD1 (5 bases). Per germline, CDR1 MGHDK and CDR2 SYGVNS. V lost 6 bases to trimming and J lost 6 bases, with 5 bases between them. The CDR3 totals 10 residues. The CDR3 spells CASRGDGYTF. CDR3 sequence (DNA): TGTGCCAGCAGGGGGGATGGCTACACCTTC.

This clone was seen more than once but under ten times. Different DNA sequences within this sample yield the same CDR3. The genes are TRBV29-1 and TRBJ1-1, with D maybe TRBD1 (6 bases). Germline CDR1 reads SQVTM; CDR2 reads ANQGSEA. Between the trimmed V and J ends, which lost 4 bases and 7 bases, there was a span of 10 bases. The CDR3 totals 11 residues. CDR3 loop: CSVGGAGEAFF. The CDR3 bases are TGCAGCGTTGGGGGGGCAGGTGAAGCTTTCTTT.

V is TRBV28 and J is TRBJ1-4; D is undetermined. The V end was cut by 6 bases, the J end by 9 bases, with 11 bases between. The V gene's germline CDR1 is MDHEN and CDR2 SYDVKM. The CDR3 extends over 12 amino acids. CDR3 nucleotides: TGTGCCAGCAGCCCCGGTGTAAAAAAACTGTTTTTT. It specifies CASSPGVKKLFF.

V usage is TRBV6-4 and J usage is TRBJ2-5, with D possibly being TRBD2 (5 bases). Germline V CDR1 and CDR2: MRHNA, SNTAGT. The CDR3 covers 14 residues. V was shortened by 6 bases and J by 3 bases, with 14 bases between the two germline ends. CDR3 sequence reads: CASRPPEGEETQYF. CDR3 in DNA: TGTGCCAGCAGGCCGCCCGAGGGTGAAGAGACCCAGTACTTC.

The chain has TRBV7-6 and TRBJ2-1, with a tentative D call TRBD1 (6 bases). The germline gives CDR1 SGHVS, CDR2 FNYEAQ. V lost 5 bases to trimming and J lost 5 bases, with 13 bases between them. This CDR3 is 14 amino acids long. DNA of the CDR3: TGTGCCAGCAGCAAACTGCAGGGGCACAATGAGCAGTTCTTC. It translates to CASSKLQGHNEQFF.

V and J are TRBV27 and TRBJ2-3, with TRBD2 identical over 10 bases. The germline V gene has CDR1 MNHEY and CDR2 SMNVEV (reference sequence). The V segment lost 3 bases and the J segment 10 bases; nucleotides outside the gene matches: 10. The CDR3 runs 15 residues. CDR3 protein: CASSFVLAGNDAQYF. CDR3 sequence (DNA): TGTGCCAGCAGTTTCGTACTAGCGGGGAATGATGCGCAGTATTTT.